A selection of T cell receptor beta chains follows, all from one sample in a study of T cells in narcolepsy. Method: immunoSEQ multiplex PCR; TCRdb's copy keeps in-frame clones and lacks some. The sample lists about 30,000 clones, around 83% occurring once. Sequenced material: memory (CD45RA-) CD4+ T cells from blood. The origin of the receptors is a human donor in good health. Each CDR3 is given with its conserved first and last residue. The D gene is left open where the match is weak. The size of a clone is reported for some rows only, either as once, few or many, or as a class for expanded clones.

v_call	j_call	clone_size	d_call	cdr3_nt	cdr3_aa
TRBV10-3	TRBJ2-5	.	.	TGTGCCATCAGTGAGTCGCGGGGGCGGGAGACCCAGTACTTC	CAISESRGRETQYF
TRBV2	TRBJ1-2	.	.	TGTGCCAGCAGTGAGAGTACTACTAACTATGGCTACACCTTC	CASSESTTNYGYTF
TRBV25-1	TRBJ2-1	.	.	TGTGCCAGCAGTGAGCCAGACGCCGGGTGGAGGAGTGAGCAGTTCTTC	CASSEPDAGWRSEQFF
TRBV30	TRBJ2-2	.	.	TGTGCCTGGAGTGCTGCGGGACGGAACACCGGGGAGCTGTTTTTT	CAWSAAGRNTGELFF
TRBV7-2	TRBJ1-4	.	TRBD1	TGTGCCAGCAGTCCGACAGGGGATGAAAAACTGTTTTTT	CASSPTGDEKLFF
TRBV10-3	TRBJ2-5	.	.	TGTGCCATCAGTGCTAACAGGGTGGGAAGTGGTCAAGAGACCCAGTACTTC	CAISANRVGSGQETQYF
TRBV7-2	TRBJ1-6	.	.	TGTGCCAGCAGCTTAGTGGGTAATGGGGCACCCCTCCACTTT	CASSLVGNGAPLHF
TRBV4-3	TRBJ2-6	.	TRBD1	TGCGCCAGCAGCCGCCACACAGGGGCGAATGGGGCCAACGTCCTGACTTTC	CASSRHTGANGANVLTF
TRBV28	TRBJ2-3	once	.	TGTGCCAGCAGTTTTTCCCAGGGGCGGGCAGAAAGCACAGATACGCAGTATTTT	CASSFSQGRAESTDTQYF
TRBV28	TRBJ2-1	.	TRBD2	TGTGCCAGCAGTTCAGGACTAGCGGGCGTCAATGAGCAGTTCTTC	CASSSGLAGVNEQFF
TRBV30	TRBJ1-2	.	.	TGTGCCTGGAGTTGGCGGGGAATAAGTGGCTACACCTTC	CAWSWRGISGYTF
TRBV5-4	TRBJ2-6	.	TRBD1	TGTGCCAGCAGCCCCGGGACAGGGCTCACTGGGGCCAACGTCCTGACTTTC	CASSPGTGLTGANVLTF
TRBV19	TRBJ1-1	.	TRBD1	TGTGCCAGTATCGGCCCACCTACAGGGGGCGGCAGTCCCCTTTCTGAAGCTTTCTTT	CASIGPPTGGGSPLSEAFF
TRBV28	TRBJ1-2	.	.	TGTGCCAGCAGTTTAAGGGGGACCGCCGGGGGAGGCTACACCTTC	CASSLRGTAGGGYTF
TRBV15	TRBJ2-3	.	.	TGTGCCACCAGCAGAGATATTGGCCAGGGCACAGATACGCAGTATTTT	CATSRDIGQGTDTQYF
TRBV27	TRBJ2-4	.	.	TGTGCCAGCAGTCCTCGACGGGGAGGAAACATTCAGTACTTC	CASSPRRGGNIQYF
TRBV5-1	TRBJ2-3	.	.	TGCGCCAGCAGCGGCCAAACAGATACGCAGTATTTT	CASSGQTDTQYF
TRBV7-2	TRBJ1-2	.	.	TGTGCCAGCAGCTCCCTGACAGGAGCCTATGGCTACACCTTC	CASSSLTGAYGYTF
TRBV6-5	TRBJ1-3	.	.	TGTGCCAGCAGTTACGGGACCTACTCTGGAAACACCATATATTTT	CASSYGTYSGNTIYF
TRBV11-2	TRBJ1-2	.	TRBD1	TGTGCCAGCAGCTTCATTTGGAGTCGAGACAGGGGTTTTGGCTACACCTTC	CASSFIWSRDRGFGYTF
TRBV9	TRBJ2-2	.	TRBD2	TGTGCCAGCAGCCCCCGCTCTACTAGCGGGGGGGCGGGGGAGCTGTTTTTT	CASSPRSTSGGAGELFF
TRBV19	TRBJ2-6	.	TRBD1	TGTGCCAGTAGTACCCGACAGGGTTACACTGGGGCCAACGTCCTGACTTTC	CASSTRQGYTGANVLTF
TRBV10-2	TRBJ1-6	.	TRBD1	TGCGCCAGCAGTGAGTCAGGGACAGGGAATTCACCCCTCCACTTT	CASSESGTGNSPLHF
TRBV28	TRBJ2-7	.	TRBD2	TGTGCCAGCAGCCGCCCGGGGGGGCAGGGACACGAGCAGTACTTC	CASSRPGGQGHEQYF
TRBV6-5	TRBJ1-3	.	.	TGTGCCAGCACCACAGGTTCGAGGGGAAACACCATATATTTT	CASTTGSRGNTIYF
TRBV5-4	TRBJ1-1	.	TRBD1	TGTGCCAGCAGCCTTGACAGGGTGGGAACTGAAGCTTTCTTT	CASSLDRVGTEAFF
TRBV10-3	TRBJ1-3	.	.	TGTGCCATCAGTCCGGCGGCTGGAAACACCATATATTTT	CAISPAAGNTIYF
TRBV6-5	TRBJ1-2	.	.	TGTGCCAGTAGGACAGACCTTAACTATGGCTACACCTTC	CASRTDLNYGYTF
TRBV18	TRBJ2-7	few	.	TGTGCCAGCTCACCAGAGTCCTACGAGCAGTACTTC	CASSPESYEQYF
TRBV6-5	TRBJ2-7	once	.	TGTGCCAGCAGTTATGGCCAGACCTACGAGCAGTACTTC	CASSYGQTYEQYF
TRBV6-1	TRBJ2-5	few	.	TGTGCCAGCAGACGTACTAGCCTCAAAGAGGAGACCCAGTACTTC	CASRRTSLKEETQYF
TRBV28	TRBJ2-7	.	.	TGTGCCAGCAGCTTATCAGTCGAACCAGCCTACGAGCAGTACTTC	CASSLSVEPAYEQYF
TRBV7-2	TRBJ1-5	few	TRBD1	TGTGCCAGCAGCTTGATGACAGGGAACAATCAGCCCCAGCATTTT	CASSLMTGNNQPQHF
TRBV20-1	TRBJ2-5	.	.	TGCAGTGCTAGGTATACGGAGACCCAGTACTTC	CSARYTETQYF
TRBV15	TRBJ1-2	once	.	TGTGCCACCAGCAGGTCCTCAGAACTCTACACCTTC	CATSRSSELYTF
TRBV5-1	TRBJ2-1	.	.	TGCGCCAGCAGCCCCGCTGGTGCCAATGAGCAGTTCTTC	CASSPAGANEQFF
TRBV5-1	TRBJ2-3	once	TRBD2	TGCGCCAGCAGCTTGGCAGGGGCGGGGGGCCGTCCAGATACGCAGTATTTT	CASSLAGAGGRPDTQYF
TRBV2	TRBJ1-6	few	.	TGTGCCAGCAGTAGGGCGGGCGAATCACCCCTCCACTTT	CASSRAGESPLHF
TRBV6-1	TRBJ1-1	.	.	TGTGCCAGCCAGGGCAGAGGGGCGAACACTGAAGCTTTCTTT	CASQGRGANTEAFF
TRBV7-2	TRBJ1-1	.	.	TGTGCCAGCAGCTTGGCGGGGGTTGAAGCTTTCTTT	CASSLAGVEAFF